This TCR beta chain was captured in a study of OX40 agonist ivuxolimab in advanced cancers. Looked up from germline, CDR1 is SGHTA and CDR2 is FQGTGA. CDR3 size: 12 residues. V lost 5 bases and J lost 5; bases outside the gene matches: 1. Data came from immunoSEQ multiplex PCR; TCRdb stores just in-frame clones and leaves some out. Here the sample spans 70,000 or so clones, approximately 92% being singletons. The V and J genes are TRBV7-3 and TRBJ2-3; 7 nucleotides align to TRBD2. This TCR derives from an adult with an advanced solid tumor such as melanoma, head and neck, liver or kidney cancer. This material consisted of CD4+ or CD8+ T cells sorted from blood, taken in a trial of the OX40 agonist ivuxolimab. Here the CDR3 DNA reads TGTGCCAGCAGCCCGGGGGGAGATACGCAGTATTTT. It yields the protein CASSPGGDTQYF.